The clone carrying this T cell receptor (beta chain) was recorded a few times. The entry originates in a study of blood T cell repertoires in COVID-19. The CDR3 has 12 amino acids. Germline-derived CDR1 and CDR2 are SGHTA and FQGNSA. V was trimmed by 4 bases and J by 0 bases, leaving 3 bases between them. Measured with immunoSEQ multiplex PCR; TCRdb has only the in-frame clones, and not every one. The data hold some 200,000 clones, with around 84% observed a single time. The sequence was collected from an elderly woman with active or convalescent COVID-19. The sequencing input was peripheral blood. The chain links TRBV7-2 to TRBJ2-5; no clear D gene. The CDR3 loop is CASSSYQETQYF. The CDR3 coding sequence is TGTGCCAGCAGCTCGTACCAAGAGACCCAGTACTTC.